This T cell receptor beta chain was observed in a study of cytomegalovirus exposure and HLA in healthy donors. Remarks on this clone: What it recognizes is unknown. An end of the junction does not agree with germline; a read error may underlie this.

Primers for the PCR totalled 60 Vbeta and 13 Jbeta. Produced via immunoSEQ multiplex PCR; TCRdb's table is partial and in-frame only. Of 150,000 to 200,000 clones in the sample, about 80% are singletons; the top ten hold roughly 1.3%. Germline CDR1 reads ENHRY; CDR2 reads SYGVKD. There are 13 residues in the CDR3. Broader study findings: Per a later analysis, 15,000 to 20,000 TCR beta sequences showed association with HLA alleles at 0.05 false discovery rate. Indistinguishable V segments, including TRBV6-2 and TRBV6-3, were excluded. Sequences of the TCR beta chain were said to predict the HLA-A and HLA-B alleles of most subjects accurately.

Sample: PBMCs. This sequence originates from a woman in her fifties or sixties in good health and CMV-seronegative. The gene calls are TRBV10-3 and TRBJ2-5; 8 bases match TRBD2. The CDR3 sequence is CAITPSGQEAQYF. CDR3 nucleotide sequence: TGTGCCATCACCCCTAGCGGGCAAGAGGCCCAGTACTTC.